This T cell receptor beta chain was profiled in a study of control samples from healthy donors and cancer patients. This CDR3 is built from 13 residues. The J segment lost 6 bases and the V segment lost 4 bases, leaving 5 bases of the junction unmatched. The repertoire was sequenced with immunoSEQ multiplex PCR; TCRdb's copy has only in-frame clones and lacks some. The repertoire includes 150,000 to 200,000 clones, around 90% of them detected once, and about 1.4% sits in the top ten. This chain links TRBV12-3 or TRBV12-4 with TRBJ1-1; 7 bases are shared with TRBD1. Source material: blood. This clonotype was sampled from a man aged 25-45 years in good health. CDR3 in DNA: TGTGCCAGCAGTTACCGACAGGGCTCTGAAGCTTTCTTT. It yields the protein CASSYRQGSEAFF.